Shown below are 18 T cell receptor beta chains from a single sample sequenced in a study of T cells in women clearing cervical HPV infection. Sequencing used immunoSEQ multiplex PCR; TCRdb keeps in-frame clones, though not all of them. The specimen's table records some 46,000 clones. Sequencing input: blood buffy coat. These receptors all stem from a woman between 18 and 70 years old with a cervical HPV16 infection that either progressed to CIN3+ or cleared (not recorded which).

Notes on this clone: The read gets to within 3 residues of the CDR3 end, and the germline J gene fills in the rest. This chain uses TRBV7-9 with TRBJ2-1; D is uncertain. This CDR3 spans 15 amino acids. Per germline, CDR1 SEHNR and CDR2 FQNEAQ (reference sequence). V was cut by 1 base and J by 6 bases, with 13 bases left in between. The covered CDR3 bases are TGTGCCAGCAGCTTAGTGCAGGTACAACTCAATGAG. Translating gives CASSLVQVQLNE. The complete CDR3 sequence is CASSLVQVQLNEQFF.

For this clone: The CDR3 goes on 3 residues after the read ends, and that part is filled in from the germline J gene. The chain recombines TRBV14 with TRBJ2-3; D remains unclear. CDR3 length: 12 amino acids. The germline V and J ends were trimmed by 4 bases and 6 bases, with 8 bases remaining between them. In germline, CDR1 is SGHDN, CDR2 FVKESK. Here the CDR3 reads CASSLSGDTQYF. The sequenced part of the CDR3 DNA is TGTGCCAGCAGCCTCAGTGGTGATACG.

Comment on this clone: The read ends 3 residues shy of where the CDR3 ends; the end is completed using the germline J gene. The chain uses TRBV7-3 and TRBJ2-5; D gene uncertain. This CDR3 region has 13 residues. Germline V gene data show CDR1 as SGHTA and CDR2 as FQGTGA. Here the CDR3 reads CASSLAGPNTQYF. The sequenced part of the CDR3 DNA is TGTGCCAGCAGCTTAGCCGGTCCCAATACC.

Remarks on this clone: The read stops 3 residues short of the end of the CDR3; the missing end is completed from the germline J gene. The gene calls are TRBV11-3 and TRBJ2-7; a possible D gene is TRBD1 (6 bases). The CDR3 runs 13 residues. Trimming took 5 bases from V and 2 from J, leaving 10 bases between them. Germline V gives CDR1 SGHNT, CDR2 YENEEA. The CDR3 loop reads CASSRTVAYEQYF. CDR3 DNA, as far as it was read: TGTGCCAGCAGCAGGACAGTCGCCTACGAG.

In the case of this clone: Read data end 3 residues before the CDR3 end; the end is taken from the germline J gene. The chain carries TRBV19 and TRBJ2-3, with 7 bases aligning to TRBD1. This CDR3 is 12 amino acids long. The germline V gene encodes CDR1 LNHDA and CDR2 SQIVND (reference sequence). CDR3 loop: CASGDRDQPQYF. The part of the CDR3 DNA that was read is TGTGCCAGCGGGGACAGAGATCAGCCG.

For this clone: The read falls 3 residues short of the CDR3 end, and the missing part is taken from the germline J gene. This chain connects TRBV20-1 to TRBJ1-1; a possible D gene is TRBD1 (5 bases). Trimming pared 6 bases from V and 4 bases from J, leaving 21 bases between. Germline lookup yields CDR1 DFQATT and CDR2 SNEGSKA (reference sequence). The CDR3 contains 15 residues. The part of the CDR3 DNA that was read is TGCAGTGCGCGAACCCCGTGGGGGGGAGGCACTGAA. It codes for CSARTPWGGGTE. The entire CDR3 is CSARTPWGGGTEAFF.

CDR3 loop: CASSVDRGPGEKLFF. CDR3 DNA (partial): TGTGCCAGCAGTGTGGACAGGGGGCCAGGTGAAAAG. This chain links TRBV6-1 with TRBJ2-2, with 11 bases fitting TRBD1. The read ends 3 residues shy of where the CDR3 ends; the end is completed using the germline J gene. The CDR3 runs to 15 residues. CDR1 and CDR2 (germline): MNHNS, SASEGT.

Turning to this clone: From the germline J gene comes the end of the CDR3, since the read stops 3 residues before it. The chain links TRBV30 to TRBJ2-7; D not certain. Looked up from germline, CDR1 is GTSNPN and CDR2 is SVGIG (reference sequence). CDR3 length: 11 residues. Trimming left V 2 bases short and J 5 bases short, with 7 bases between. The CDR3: CAWSRQDEQYF. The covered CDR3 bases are TGTGCCTGGAGTCGGCAGGACGAG.

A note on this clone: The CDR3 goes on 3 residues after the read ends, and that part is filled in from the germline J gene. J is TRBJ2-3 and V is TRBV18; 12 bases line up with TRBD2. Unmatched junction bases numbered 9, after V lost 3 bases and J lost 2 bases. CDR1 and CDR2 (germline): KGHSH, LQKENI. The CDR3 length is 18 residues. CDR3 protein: CASSPDETSGGITDTQYF. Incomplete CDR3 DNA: TGTGCCAGCTCACCCGACGAGACTAGCGGGGGCATCACAGATACG.

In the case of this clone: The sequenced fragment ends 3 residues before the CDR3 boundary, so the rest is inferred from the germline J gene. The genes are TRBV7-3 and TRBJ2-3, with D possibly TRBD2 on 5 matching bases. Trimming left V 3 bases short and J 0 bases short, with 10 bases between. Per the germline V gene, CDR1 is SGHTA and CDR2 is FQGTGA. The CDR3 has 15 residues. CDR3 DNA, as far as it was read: TGTGCCAGCAGCTTCGAGGGCACTAGCACAGATACG. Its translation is CASSFEGTSTDT. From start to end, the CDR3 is CASSFEGTSTDTQYF.

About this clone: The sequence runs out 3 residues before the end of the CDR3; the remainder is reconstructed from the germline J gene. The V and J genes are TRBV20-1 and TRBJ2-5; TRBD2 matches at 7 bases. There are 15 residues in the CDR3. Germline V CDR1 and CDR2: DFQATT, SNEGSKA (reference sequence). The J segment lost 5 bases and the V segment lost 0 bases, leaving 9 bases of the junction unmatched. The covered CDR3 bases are TGCAGTGCTAGAGATGGGACCGCCGGGGGGGAGACC. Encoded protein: CSARDGTAGGET. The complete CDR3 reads CSARDGTAGGETQYF.

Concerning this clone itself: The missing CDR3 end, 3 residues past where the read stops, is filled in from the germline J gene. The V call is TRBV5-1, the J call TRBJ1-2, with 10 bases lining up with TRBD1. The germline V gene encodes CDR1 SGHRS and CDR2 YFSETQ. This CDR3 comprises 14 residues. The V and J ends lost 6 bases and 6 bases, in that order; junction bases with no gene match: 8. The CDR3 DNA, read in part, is TGCGCCAGCAACCGGGACAGGGGAATTGATGGC. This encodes CASNRDRGIDG. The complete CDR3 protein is CASNRDRGIDGYTF.

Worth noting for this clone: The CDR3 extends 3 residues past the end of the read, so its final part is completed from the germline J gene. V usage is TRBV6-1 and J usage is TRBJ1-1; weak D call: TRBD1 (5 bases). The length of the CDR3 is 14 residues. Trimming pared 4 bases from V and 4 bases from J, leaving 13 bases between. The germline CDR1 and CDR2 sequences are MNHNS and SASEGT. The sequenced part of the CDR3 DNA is TGTGCCAGCAGTGGTTCGAGGGGTGGCACTGAA. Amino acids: CASSGSRGGTE. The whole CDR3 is CASSGSRGGTEAFF.

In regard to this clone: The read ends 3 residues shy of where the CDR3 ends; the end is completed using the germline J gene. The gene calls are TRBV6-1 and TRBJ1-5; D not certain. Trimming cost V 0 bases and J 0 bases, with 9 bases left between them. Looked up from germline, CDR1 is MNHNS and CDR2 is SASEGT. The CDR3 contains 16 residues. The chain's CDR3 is CASSEAPPGSNQPQHF. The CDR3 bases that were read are TGTGCCAGCAGTGAAGCGCCCCCGGGTAGCAATCAGCCC.

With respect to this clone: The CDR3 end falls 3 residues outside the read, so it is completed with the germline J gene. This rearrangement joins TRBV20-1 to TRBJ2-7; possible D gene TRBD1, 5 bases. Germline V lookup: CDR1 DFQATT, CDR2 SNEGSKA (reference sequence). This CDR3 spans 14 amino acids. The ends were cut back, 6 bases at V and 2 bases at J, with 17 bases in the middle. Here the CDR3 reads CSAVTPTETYEQYF. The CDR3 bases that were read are TGCAGTGCCGTCACGCCGACAGAGACCTACGAG.

CDR3 amino acids: CASSIRGGYTF. The sequenced part of the CDR3 DNA is TGTGCCAGTAGTATACGGGGTGGC. The chain joins TRBV19 to TRBJ1-2; D is unresolved. The observed sequence ends 3 residues before the CDR3 terminus, with the missing tail filled in from the germline J gene. Trimming stripped 2 bases from V and 7 bases from J, with 5 bases between. This CDR3 has 11 residues. Germline V gives CDR1 LNHDA, CDR2 SQIVND (reference sequence).

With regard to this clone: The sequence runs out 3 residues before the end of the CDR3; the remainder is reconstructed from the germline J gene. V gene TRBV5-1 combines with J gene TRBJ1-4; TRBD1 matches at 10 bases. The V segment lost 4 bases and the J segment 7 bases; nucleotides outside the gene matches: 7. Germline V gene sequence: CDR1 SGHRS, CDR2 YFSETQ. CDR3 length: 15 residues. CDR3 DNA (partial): TGCGCCAGCAGCCCGGGACAGGGGACAGGTGAAAAA. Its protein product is CASSPGQGTGEK. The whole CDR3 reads CASSPGQGTGEKLFF.

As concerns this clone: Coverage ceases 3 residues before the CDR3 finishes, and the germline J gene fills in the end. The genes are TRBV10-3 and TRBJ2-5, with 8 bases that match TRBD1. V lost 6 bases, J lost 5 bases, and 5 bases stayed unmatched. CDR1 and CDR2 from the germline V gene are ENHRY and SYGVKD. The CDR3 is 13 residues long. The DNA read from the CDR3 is TGTGCCATCAGGACAGGGGAGTTGGAGACC. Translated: CAIRTGELET. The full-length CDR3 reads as CAIRTGELETQYF.